These T cell receptor beta chains were read from a single sample in a study of T-cell memory formation after mild COVID-19. TCRdb called the 5' RACE reads again in MiXCR, with one record for every CDR3 protein. The sample includes 200,000 to 300,000 distinct CDR3 sequences, 15% of them seen just once. The sequenced sample was PBMCs or a T cell subset sorted from them (not recorded which). All receptors derive from an adult woman who had mild COVID-19 (a few samples of this study predate the infection). Cell type and time point are not known. Both conserved end residues are part of each CDR3. The order of the fields is V gene, clone size, J gene, D gene, CDR3 protein, CDR3 DNA. A D gene is named only where the DNA matches it firmly. Clone size is shown for a subset of rows, as once, few, many or a class of expanded clone.

v_call: TRBV7-2
clone_size: NA
j_call: TRBJ2-7
d_call: TRBD2
cdr3_aa: CASSSIAGGPYEQYF
cdr3_nt: TGTGCCAGCAGCTCCATAGCGGGAGGCCCCTACGAGCAGTACTTC

v_call: TRBV7-9
clone_size: few
j_call: TRBJ1-1
d_call: NA
cdr3_aa: CASSLGGRGGWMTEAFF
cdr3_nt: TGTGCCAGCAGCTTAGGTGGCCGCGGGGGCTGGATGACTGAAGCTTTCTTT

v_call: TRBV12-3/TRBV12-4
clone_size: NA
j_call: TRBJ1-2
d_call: NA
cdr3_aa: CASTPLGYGYTF
cdr3_nt: TGTGCCAGCACACCCCTGGGCTATGGCTACACCTTC

v_call: TRBV30
clone_size: NA
j_call: TRBJ2-2
d_call: TRBD2
cdr3_aa: CAWSPAGGGSGELFF
cdr3_nt: TGTGCCTGGAGCCCAGCGGGGGGCGGGTCCGGGGAGCTGTTTTTT

v_call: TRBV7-6
clone_size: many
j_call: TRBJ2-5
d_call: TRBD1
cdr3_aa: CASSLYPQGAETQYF
cdr3_nt: TGTGCCAGCAGCTTGTACCCCCAGGGGGCAGAGACCCAGTACTTC

v_call: TRBV6-5
clone_size: few
j_call: TRBJ2-7
d_call: TRBD2
cdr3_aa: CASSSLSGIGGEQYF
cdr3_nt: TGTGCCAGCAGTTCTCTTAGCGGGATAGGGGGCGAGCAGTACTTC

v_call: TRBV5-1
clone_size: few
j_call: TRBJ2-5
d_call: NA
cdr3_aa: CASSLGVYQETQYF
cdr3_nt: TGCGCCAGCAGCTTGGGGGTGTACCAAGAGACCCAGTACTTC

v_call: TRBV12-3/TRBV12-4
clone_size: few
j_call: TRBJ2-3
d_call: NA
cdr3_aa: CASSRAGALTDTQYF
cdr3_nt: TGTGCCAGCAGTAGGGCAGGGGCTCTCACAGATACGCAGTATTTT

v_call: TRBV7-2
clone_size: few
j_call: TRBJ2-7
d_call: TRBD2
cdr3_aa: CASSLGTSGIPYEQYF
cdr3_nt: TGTGCCAGCAGCTTAGGGACTAGCGGGATCCCCTACGAGCAGTACTTC

v_call: TRBV12-3/TRBV12-4
clone_size: NA
j_call: TRBJ1-1
d_call: NA
cdr3_aa: CASSLRAGTNTEAFF
cdr3_nt: TGTGCCAGCAGTTTACGGGCAGGGACGAACACTGAAGCTTTCTTT

v_call: TRBV5-6
clone_size: few
j_call: TRBJ1-2
d_call: TRBD1
cdr3_aa: CASSWGQGDNYGYTF
cdr3_nt: TGTGCCAGCAGCTGGGGACAGGGGGATAACTATGGCTACACCTTC

v_call: TRBV6-5
clone_size: NA
j_call: TRBJ2-3
d_call: TRBD2
cdr3_aa: CASRYPGGGSTDTQYF
cdr3_nt: TGTGCCAGCAGGTACCCCGGCGGGGGAAGCACAGATACGCAGTATTTT

v_call: TRBV19
clone_size: many
j_call: TRBJ2-1
d_call: TRBD2
cdr3_aa: CASQPGLAGAGEQFF
cdr3_nt: TGTGCCAGTCAACCGGGACTAGCGGGAGCGGGGGAGCAGTTCTTC

v_call: TRBV4-1
clone_size: NA
j_call: TRBJ2-4
d_call: TRBD1
cdr3_aa: CASSPKDRWNIQYF
cdr3_nt: TGCGCCAGCAGCCCAAAGGACAGGTGGAACATTCAGTACTTC

v_call: TRBV2
clone_size: many
j_call: TRBJ2-4
d_call: NA
cdr3_aa: CASSLAKNIQYF
cdr3_nt: TGTGCCAGCAGCCTAGCCAAAAACATTCAGTACTTC

v_call: TRBV5-1
clone_size: few
j_call: TRBJ1-2
d_call: NA
cdr3_aa: CASSLTVIPDYGYTF
cdr3_nt: TGCGCCAGCAGCTTGACAGTGATTCCGGACTATGGCTACACCTTC

v_call: TRBV6-5
clone_size: many
j_call: TRBJ2-7
d_call: NA
cdr3_aa: CASNRGADYEQYF
cdr3_nt: TGTGCCAGCAATAGAGGGGCCGACTACGAGCAGTACTTC

v_call: TRBV9
clone_size: few
j_call: TRBJ1-1
d_call: NA
cdr3_aa: CASSPADGVSTEAFF
cdr3_nt: TGTGCCAGCAGCCCAGCGGACGGAGTGAGTACTGAAGCTTTCTTT

v_call: TRBV7-2
clone_size: few
j_call: TRBJ2-1
d_call: NA
cdr3_aa: CASSLVPANYNEQFF
cdr3_nt: TGTGCCAGCAGTCTAGTTCCGGCAAACTACAATGAGCAGTTCTTC

v_call: TRBV24-1
clone_size: few
j_call: TRBJ1-5
d_call: NA
cdr3_aa: CATSDPHQPQHF
cdr3_nt: TGTGCCACCAGTGACCCCCATCAGCCCCAGCATTTT

v_call: TRBV12-3/TRBV12-4
clone_size: many
j_call: TRBJ1-2
d_call: NA
cdr3_aa: CASSSPGTSGYTF
cdr3_nt: TGTGCCAGCAGTTCCCCCGGGACTAGCGGCTACACCTTC

v_call: TRBV7-6
clone_size: NA
j_call: TRBJ2-3
d_call: TRBD2
cdr3_aa: CASSFGGSRDTQYF
cdr3_nt: TGTGCCAGCAGCTTCGGGGGGTCCAGGGATACGCAGTATTTT

v_call: TRBV7-2
clone_size: NA
j_call: TRBJ2-3
d_call: TRBD2
cdr3_aa: CASSSVAGDTQYF
cdr3_nt: TGTGCCAGCAGCTCCGTAGCGGGAGATACGCAGTATTTT

v_call: TRBV2
clone_size: few
j_call: TRBJ2-1
d_call: TRBD2
cdr3_aa: CASRGEGSLYNEQFF
cdr3_nt: TGTGCCAGCAGGGGGGAGGGGTCTCTCTACAATGAGCAGTTCTTC

v_call: TRBV18
clone_size: NA
j_call: TRBJ2-1
d_call: NA
cdr3_aa: CASSPGVNEQFF
cdr3_nt: TGTGCCAGCTCACCAGGGGTGAATGAGCAGTTCTTC

v_call: TRBV6-1
clone_size: many
j_call: TRBJ2-1
d_call: TRBD2
cdr3_aa: CASSEHLLAGGSNEQFF
cdr3_nt: TGTGCCAGCAGTGAACACCTCCTAGCGGGAGGTTCCAATGAGCAGTTCTTC

v_call: TRBV4-1
clone_size: NA
j_call: TRBJ2-7
d_call: TRBD2
cdr3_aa: CASSQFPGTSNEQYF
cdr3_nt: TGCGCCAGCAGCCAATTTCCCGGGACTAGTAACGAGCAGTACTTC

v_call: TRBV5-6
clone_size: few
j_call: TRBJ1-1
d_call: TRBD1
cdr3_aa: CASSKRTGGHLNTEAFF
cdr3_nt: TGTGCCAGCAGCAAAAGGACAGGGGGCCACTTGAACACTGAAGCTTTCTTT

v_call: TRBV5-1
clone_size: few
j_call: TRBJ2-3
d_call: TRBD1
cdr3_aa: CASSMGQGAPGSTDTQYF
cdr3_nt: TGCGCCAGCAGCATGGGACAGGGGGCGCCGGGGAGCACAGATACGCAGTATTTT

v_call: TRBV19
clone_size: few
j_call: TRBJ1-1
d_call: NA
cdr3_aa: CASSIVPGGTEAFF
cdr3_nt: TGTGCCAGTAGTATAGTGCCGGGGGGCACTGAAGCTTTCTTT

v_call: TRBV30
clone_size: NA
j_call: TRBJ2-3
d_call: TRBD2
cdr3_aa: CAWMVAGAAADTQYF
cdr3_nt: TGTGCCTGGATGGTAGCGGGAGCGGCGGCAGATACGCAGTATTTT

v_call: TRBV12-5
clone_size: once
j_call: TRBJ1-2
d_call: NA
cdr3_aa: CASDLQAIKYGYTF
cdr3_nt: TGTGCTAGTGACCTACAGGCAATCAAATATGGCTACACCTTC

v_call: TRBV12-3/TRBV12-4
clone_size: NA
j_call: TRBJ2-1
d_call: TRBD1
cdr3_aa: CASSLRTGGNTDEQFF
cdr3_nt: TGTGCCAGCAGTCTCCGGACAGGGGGTAATACCGATGAGCAGTTCTTC

v_call: TRBV5-1
clone_size: few
j_call: TRBJ2-2
d_call: NA
cdr3_aa: CASSLTFSGELFF
cdr3_nt: TGCGCCAGCAGCCTCACCTTTAGTGGGGAGCTGTTTTTT

v_call: TRBV5-1
clone_size: NA
j_call: TRBJ2-5
d_call: TRBD2
cdr3_aa: CASRTGTSWRETQYF
cdr3_nt: TGCGCCAGCCGAACGGGGACTAGTTGGAGGGAGACCCAGTACTTC

v_call: TRBV6-5
clone_size: NA
j_call: TRBJ1-2
d_call: NA
cdr3_aa: CASSYRDYGYTF
cdr3_nt: TGTGCCAGCAGTTACCGGGACTATGGCTACACCTTC

v_call: TRBV12-5
clone_size: NA
j_call: TRBJ2-3
d_call: NA
cdr3_aa: CASGVGTVGDTQYF
cdr3_nt: TGTGCTAGTGGGGTGGGTACCGTCGGGGATACGCAGTATTTT

v_call: TRBV10-3
clone_size: NA
j_call: TRBJ1-4
d_call: NA
cdr3_aa: CATQQGSVDEKLFF
cdr3_nt: TGTGCCACCCAACAGGGTTCGGTGGATGAAAAACTGTTTTTT

v_call: TRBV12-3/TRBV12-4
clone_size: NA
j_call: TRBJ1-1
d_call: NA
cdr3_aa: CASSYLVGGTEAFF
cdr3_nt: TGTGCCAGCTCCTACCTGGTCGGGGGCACTGAAGCTTTCTTT

v_call: TRBV6-5
clone_size: NA
j_call: TRBJ1-2
d_call: TRBD1
cdr3_aa: CASSNRQGYGYTF
cdr3_nt: TGTGCCAGCAGTAATAGACAGGGGTATGGCTACACCTTC

v_call: TRBV7-9
clone_size: many
j_call: TRBJ2-7
d_call: NA
cdr3_aa: CASSPLYAYEQYF
cdr3_nt: TGTGCCAGCAGCCCTCTTTACGCCTACGAGCAGTACTTC

v_call: TRBV7-9
clone_size: few
j_call: TRBJ2-1
d_call: NA
cdr3_aa: CASSPPGLTLLEQFF
cdr3_nt: TGTGCCAGCAGCCCGCCCGGACTGACGCTATTGGAGCAGTTCTTC

v_call: TRBV7-2
clone_size: few
j_call: TRBJ2-4
d_call: TRBD2
cdr3_aa: CASSPLAGVNIQYF
cdr3_nt: TGTGCCAGCAGCCCTTTAGCGGGAGTCAACATTCAGTACTTC

v_call: TRBV18
clone_size: few
j_call: TRBJ2-5
d_call: NA
cdr3_aa: CASSPRAGQETQYF
cdr3_nt: TGTGCCAGCTCACCAAGGGCGGGACAAGAGACCCAGTACTTC

v_call: TRBV9
clone_size: few
j_call: TRBJ2-5
d_call: NA
cdr3_aa: CASSVDSRETQYF
cdr3_nt: TGTGCCAGCAGCGTAGATTCGCGAGAGACCCAGTACTTC

v_call: TRBV6-1
clone_size: NA
j_call: TRBJ2-2
d_call: NA
cdr3_aa: CASIRGVAGELFF
cdr3_nt: TGTGCCAGCATACGGGGAGTCGCCGGGGAGCTGTTTTTT

v_call: TRBV11-3
clone_size: NA
j_call: TRBJ2-3
d_call: NA
cdr3_aa: CASSPLATTDTQYF
cdr3_nt: TGTGCCAGCAGCCCCCTCGCCACCACAGATACGCAGTATTTT

v_call: TRBV30
clone_size: many
j_call: TRBJ2-7
d_call: NA
cdr3_aa: CAWNQGTVSYEQYF
cdr3_nt: TGTGCCTGGAATCAGGGGACGGTATCCTACGAGCAGTACTTC

v_call: TRBV7-9
clone_size: few
j_call: TRBJ1-1
d_call: NA
cdr3_aa: CASSLGYMGPEAFF
cdr3_nt: TGTGCCAGCAGCTTAGGGTATATGGGACCTGAAGCTTTCTTT

v_call: TRBV29-1
clone_size: few
j_call: TRBJ1-2
d_call: NA
cdr3_aa: CSTTGTLYGYTF
cdr3_nt: TGCAGCACCACCGGGACTTTATATGGCTACACCTTC

v_call: TRBV20-1
clone_size: NA
j_call: TRBJ2-3
d_call: TRBD2
cdr3_aa: CSARDLVGLARGEDTQYF
cdr3_nt: TGCAGTGCTAGAGATCTCGTGGGACTAGCGAGGGGAGAGGATACGCAGTATTTT

v_call: TRBV5-1
clone_size: few
j_call: TRBJ2-2
d_call: NA
cdr3_aa: CASSLAPTLAGYTGELFF
cdr3_nt: TGCGCCAGCAGCTTGGCTCCCACCCTAGCAGGCTACACCGGGGAGCTGTTTTTT

v_call: TRBV6-5
clone_size: many
j_call: TRBJ2-3
d_call: TRBD2
cdr3_aa: CASSYPGGGRETQYF
cdr3_nt: TGTGCCAGCAGTTACCCCGGGGGGGGCAGAGAAACGCAGTATTTT

v_call: TRBV24-1
clone_size: few
j_call: TRBJ2-3
d_call: TRBD2
cdr3_aa: CATSDASGGVTDTQYF
cdr3_nt: TGTGCCACCAGTGATGCCAGCGGGGGGGTCACAGATACGCAGTATTTT

v_call: TRBV7-9
clone_size: NA
j_call: TRBJ1-1
d_call: TRBD1
cdr3_aa: CASSADRAAEAFF
cdr3_nt: TGTGCCAGCAGCGCCGACAGGGCTGCTGAAGCTTTCTTT

v_call: TRBV12-3/TRBV12-4
clone_size: few
j_call: TRBJ2-7
d_call: TRBD2
cdr3_aa: CASSPGGARTYEQYF
cdr3_nt: TGTGCCAGCAGCCCCGGGGGGGCGCGTACCTACGAGCAGTACTTC

v_call: TRBV30
clone_size: few
j_call: TRBJ1-2
d_call: NA
cdr3_aa: CAWSVHSVNYGYTF
cdr3_nt: TGTGCCTGGAGTGTACATTCAGTTAACTATGGCTACACCTTC

v_call: TRBV5-1
clone_size: few
j_call: TRBJ1-6
d_call: TRBD1
cdr3_aa: CASTDREKSPLHF
cdr3_nt: TGCGCCAGCACGGACAGGGAAAAATCACCCCTCCACTTT